One sample yielded the 5 T cell receptor beta chains listed below, sequenced in a study of T cells in localized non-small cell lung cancer (dated by TCRdb to 2018 to 2020). The library was made by the immunoSEQ multiplex PCR assay. In TCRdb, the immuneACCESS table is reduced to in-frame sequences with V and J assigned. These tables do not hold every clone; where another copy was compared, an unresolved V gene accounts for under half, and the others remain unexplained. This sample has 50,000 to 60,000 clones in its table, and around nine tenths of those were observed once. The ten largest clones take up about 17% of the sample. The specimen comprised PBMCs, sampled before any cancer treatment. The receptor source for this set is a female donor with stage II lung adenocarcinoma.

The chain links TRBV7-6 to TRBJ2-2; possible D gene TRBD1, 5 bases. CDR3 length: 15 residues. V was pared by 3 bases and J by 4 bases, with 12 bases between. Germline V gives CDR1 SGHVS, CDR2 FNYEAQ. The CDR3 bases are TGTGCCAGCAGCTTGGACACCCCCCTCACCGGGGAGCTGTTTTTT. Translating it yields CASSLDTPLTGELFF.

The chain employs TRBV19 and TRBJ1-2; TRBD1 matches at 7 bases. Germline lookup yields CDR1 LNHDA and CDR2 SQIVND (reference sequence). The CDR3 has 13 amino acids. V lost 3 bases, J lost 5 bases, and 3 bases stayed unmatched. The CDR3 DNA is TGTGCCAGTAGTATCCGGGACAGTTATGGCTACACCTTC. Translated: CASSIRDSYGYTF.

The chain links TRBV5-1 to TRBJ1-2; D remains ambiguous. The CDR3 consists of 12 residues. CDR1 SGHRS and CDR2 YFSETQ come from the germline V gene. V was clipped by 4 bases and J by 8 bases, with 12 bases between them. The DNA of the CDR3 is TGCGCCAGCAGCCCGGACCCAGGAGGCTACACCTTC. Its translation is CASSPDPGGYTF.

The rearrangement uses TRBV10-3 and TRBJ2-3; possible D gene TRBD1, 7 bases. The CDR3 sequence is 13 residues long. Germline CDR1 ENHRY, CDR2 SYGVKD. The V gene lost 7 bases and the J gene lost 1 base, with 9 bases spanning the gap. For the CDR3, the DNA is TGTGCCATCACCAGGGGGGGCACAGATACGCAGTATTTT. As protein: CAITRGGTDTQYF.

The gene calls are TRBV6-1 and TRBJ1-2; the D is unclear. CDR1 MNHNS and CDR2 SASEGT come from the germline V gene. This CDR3 contains 12 residues. Trimming removed 6 bases at V and 8 bases at J, with 13 bases between. The CDR3 loop reads CASRPRLNGYTF. CDR3 DNA sequence: TGTGCCAGCAGACCCCGGTTGAACGGCTACACCTTC.